This note documents a single T cell receptor (beta chain) sequence. Its target is unknown. The entry originates in a study of cytomegalovirus exposure and HLA in healthy donors. Whole-study results and caveats: The majority of CMV-associated TCR beta chains were reported as apparently HLA-restricted in a later analysis. V segments that were indistinguishable, TRBV6-2 and TRBV6-3 among them, were omitted from analysis.

Amplification used 60 Vbeta primers and 13 Jbeta primers. This table comes from immunoSEQ multiplex PCR, and its TCRdb copy is limited to in-frame clones, with some not included. The sample contains 150,000 to 200,000 clones, about 80% of which appear only once. With 0 bases removed from V and 1 base from J, the gap between germline ends came to 10 bases. Germline CDR1 reads KGHSH; CDR2 reads LQKENI. The length of the CDR3 is 17 residues. The clonotype originates from a woman aged 30 to 39 in good health and CMV-seronegative. This rearrangement joins TRBV18 to TRBJ2-6; D unclear. Specimen: PBMCs. The CDR3 is CASSPPESVSGANVLTF. CDR3 DNA: TGTGCCAGCTCACCACCCGAGAGTGTTTCTGGGGCCAACGTCCTGACTTTC.